These 10 T cell receptor beta chains share one sample of origin, sequenced in a study of T cells in Graves' hyperthyroidism and ophthalmopathy (dated by TCRdb to the late 2010s). The library was prepared using multiplex PCR. For sequencing, an Illumina HiSeq 2000 was employed. The TCR beta CDR3 regions were amplified from RNA transcripts. A first-round RT-PCR of the TCR CDR3 used the HTBI primer set with the Qiagen OneStep RT-PCR kit. TCRdb itself trimmed the public reads at Q25 with fastp, ran MiXCR and retained productive beta chains. One record per CDR3 amino acid sequence lists the most common genes and DNA. The sample table lists hundreds of thousands of distinct CDR3 sequences, around 15% of them with a count of one. The ten largest clones capture 10% to 13% of the sample. Sequencing was carried out using blood. Receptors were obtained from a woman younger than 35 with Graves' hyperthyroidism.

Note on this clonotype: One end of the junction is discordant with germline, which a read error may explain. The chain carries TRBV27 and TRBJ2-4; 8 bases map to TRBD2. This CDR3 has 14 amino acids. CDR1 and CDR2 (germline): MNHEY, SMNVEV (reference sequence). The CDR3 here is CATSEAGEGNIQYF. CDR3 nucleotides: TGTGCCACCAGTGAAGCGGGAGAAGGTAACATTCAGTACTTC.

The genes are TRBV18 and TRBJ2-3, with 10 bases that match TRBD2. Germline V gene data show CDR1 as KGHSH and CDR2 as LQKENI. V shed 1 base and J 5 bases; nucleotides not matched to a gene: 12. The CDR3 runs to 18 residues. CDR3 nucleotides: TGTGCCAGCTCACCACTGGGCCCTAGCGGGAGTCTTGGAGATACGCAGTATTTT. Encoded protein: CASSPLGPSGSLGDTQYF.

Only a few counts were recorded for this clonotype. V and J are TRBV6-1 and TRBJ2-1; 8 positions match TRBD2. This CDR3 region has 15 residues. Germline V gene sequence: CDR1 MNHNS, CDR2 SASEGT. J lost 7 bases, V lost 5 bases, and 10 bases had no gene match. Written as DNA, the CDR3 is TGTGCCAGCAGTTATCCTGGCGGGAGGCGGAATGAGCAGTTCTTC. Its translation is CASSYPGGRRNEQFF.

This clonotype occurred many times. This chain joins TRBV20-1 and TRBJ1-5, with D unclear. V lost 6 bases to trimming and J lost 2 bases, with 11 bases between them. The CDR3 is 13 amino acids. CDR1 and CDR2 (germline): DFQATT, SNEGSKA (reference sequence). CDR3 coding DNA: TGCAGTGCCCGGCGAAGGGGCAATCAGCCCCAGCATTTT. As protein: CSARRRGNQPQHF.

This clonotype was seen only a few times. J is TRBJ1-2 and V is TRBV2; D unresolved. There are 12 residues in the CDR3. CDR1 and CDR2 from the germline V gene are SNHLY and FYNNEI. The V and J ends lost 4 bases and 7 bases respectively, with 10 bases between them. CDR3 amino acids: CASSADPGGYTF. In DNA form, the CDR3 reads TGTGCCAGCAGTGCTGACCCCGGTGGCTACACCTTC.

As for this clonotype: Relative to the germline gene, one junction end is altered; a read error may explain this. The chain joins TRBV3-1 to TRBJ1-3; D not resolved. The germline CDR1 and CDR2 sequences are LGHDT and YNNKEL (reference sequence). This CDR3 comprises 16 residues. CDR3 protein: CASSISGIISGNTIYF. The DNA for the CDR3 is TGTGCAAGCAGTATCAGCGGCATTATCTCTGGAAACACCATATATTTT.

V and J are TRBV28 and TRBJ2-3; D not certain. Germline assignment: CDR1 MDHEN and CDR2 SYDVKM. The CDR3 is 15 residues long. V lost 1 base and J lost 1, with 9 bases in between. This CDR3 reads CASSLSVGRTDTQYF. DNA of the CDR3: TGTGCCAGCAGTTTATCTGTGGGTCGCACAGATACGCAGTATTTT.

Ten or more counts support this clonotype. The rearrangement links TRBV27 to TRBJ2-1; D possibly corresponds to TRBD2 (6 bases). The germline gives CDR1 MNHEY, CDR2 SMNVEV (reference sequence). The V and J ends lost 2 bases and 2 bases respectively, with 10 bases between them. CDR3 length equals 15 residues. The CDR3 nucleotides are TGTGCCAGCAGTTTAGGGGAGGTAGCCTACAATGAGCAGTTCTTC. This sequence encodes CASSLGEVAYNEQFF.

This clonotype was recorded many times. The V call is TRBV18, the J call TRBJ2-3; D is unresolved. CDR1 and CDR2 from the germline V gene are KGHSH and LQKENI. Trimming left V 2 bases short and J 4 bases short, with 10 bases between. This CDR3 is built from 14 residues. The CDR3 region is CASSPAPAADTQYF. CDR3 DNA sequence: TGTGCCAGCTCACCAGCGCCGGCAGCAGATACGCAGTATTTT. The full variable domain, in which reference TRBV18 and TRBJ2-3 provide the parts outside the CDR3, is NAGVMQNPRHLVRRRGQEARLRCSPMKGHSHVYWYRQLPEEGLKFMVYLQKENIIDESGMPKERFSAEFPKEGPSILRIQQVVRGDSAAYFCASSPAPAADTQYFGPGTRLTVL.

This clonotype was seen repeatedly, ten times or more. The rearrangement uses TRBV20-1 and TRBJ2-5; 10 bases are a match to TRBD1. The CDR3 totals 14 residues. Trimming took 6 bases from V and 3 from J; bases not matched to a gene: 7. Per the germline V gene, CDR1 is DFQATT and CDR2 is SNEGSKA (reference sequence). The CDR3 spells CSAEGQGREETQYF. CDR3 sequence (DNA): TGCAGTGCGGAGGGACAGGGGCGAGAAGAGACCCAGTACTTC.